These 32 T cell receptor beta chains originate from one sample sequenced in a study of identical twins. Using its own MiXCR run on the 5' RACE reads, TCRdb lists one record per CDR3 protein. The sample lists 1,800,000 or so distinct CDR3 sequences, around 29% occurring once. Sample: cord blood. These receptors came from a newborn girl in good health.

The sample holds a few counts of this clonotype. The V call is TRBV7-8, the J call TRBJ2-4; possible D gene TRBD1, 7 bases. The V and J ends lost 5 bases and 3 bases respectively, with 17 bases between them. The germline gives CDR1 SGHVS, CDR2 FQNEAQ. The CDR3 has 16 residues. CDR3 sequence reads: CASSRYRGGGKNIQYF. CDR3 DNA sequence: TGTGCCAGCAGCCGATACAGGGGAGGTGGCAAAAACATTCAGTACTTC.

This chain connects TRBV4-2 to TRBJ1-4; D remains unclear. The CDR3 has 17 amino acids. Trimming removed 0 bases from V and 0 bases from J, with 11 bases in between. Germline assignment: CDR1 LGHNA and CDR2 YNFKEQ. CDR3 nucleotide sequence: TGTGCCAGCAGCCAAGACCGGTACGAAGCAACTAATGAAAAACTGTTTTTT. This gives the protein CASSQDRYEATNEKLFF.

The rearrangement joins TRBV3-1 to TRBJ1-1; TRBD1 is a possible D gene (6 bases). V was clipped by 10 bases and J by 7 bases, with 19 bases between them. This CDR3 contains 13 residues. Germline V gene sequence: CDR1 LGHDT, CDR2 YNNKEL (reference sequence). CDR3 loop: CATTPFQGSEAFF. The CDR3, as DNA: TGTGCCACTACCCCTTTCCAGGGGAGTGAAGCTTTCTTT.

This clonotype has only a few counts. This chain uses TRBV10-3 with TRBJ2-1, with TRBD1 as a possible D gene (8 bases). V lost 4 bases and J lost 6, with 16 bases in between. Germline loops: CDR1 ENHRY, CDR2 SYGVKD. The CDR3 is 15 amino acids. For the CDR3, the DNA is TGTGCCATCAGTGTTACAGGGGGGGTAGGCAATGAGCAGTTCTTC. Its protein product is CAISVTGGVGNEQFF.

This clonotype was seen only a few times. A read error may explain this, as a much larger clone is one base away. The V call is TRBV3-1, the J call TRBJ2-3, with D tentatively TRBD2 (5 bases). There are 13 residues in the CDR3. Germline-derived CDR1 and CDR2 are LGHDT and YNNKEL (reference sequence). V shed 1 base and J shed 4 bases, with 6 bases lying between them. This CDR3 reads CASSQASSDTQYF. CDR3 coding DNA: TGTGCCAGCAGCCAAGCTAGCTCAGATACGCAGTATTTT.

This clonotype turned up a few times. The rearrangement uses TRBV25-1 and TRBJ1-2; D gene unclear. The CDR3 is made up of 14 amino acids. Trimming left V 5 bases short and J 6 bases short, with 16 bases between. Looked up from germline, CDR1 is MGHDK and CDR2 is SYGVNS. DNA for the CDR3: TGTGCCAGCAGTAACCCTCCGGAGTTTGATGGCTACACCTTC. Protein product: CASSNPPEFDGYTF.

This chain joins TRBV3-1 and TRBJ2-5, with 9 bases aligning to TRBD2. The J call may be incorrect, as the DNA end agrees better with TRBJ2-7. The CDR3 spans 11 residues. CDR1 and CDR2 (germline): LGHDT, YNNKEL (reference sequence). As DNA, the CDR3 is TGTGCCGGCAATAGCGGGAGCGAGCAGTACTTC. Residues: CAGNSGSEQYF.

The chain carries TRBV28 and TRBJ2-1; 10 bases match TRBD2. The CDR3 has 16 amino acids. Per the germline V gene, CDR1 is MDHEN and CDR2 is SYDVKM. V shed 6 bases and J 4 bases; nucleotides not matched to a gene: 9. The CDR3 here is CASSPPSSGRYNEQFF. The CDR3 region has the DNA TGTGCCAGCAGCCCGCCTTCTAGCGGGAGATACAATGAGCAGTTCTTC.

The J gene is TRBJ2-3, the V gene TRBV15; 13 bases map to TRBD2. This CDR3 region has 15 residues. Germline CDR1 LNHNV, CDR2 YYDKDF (reference sequence). Losses at the gene ends were 5 bases for V and 5 bases for J; bases not matched to a gene: 4. The CDR3 nucleotides read TGTGCCACCAGCTTGGGACTAGCGGGACAAGATACGCAGTATTTT. It yields the protein CATSLGLAGQDTQYF. Full variable domain (missing parts from reference TRBV15 and TRBJ2-3): DAMVIQNPRYQVTQFGKPVTLSCSQTLNHNVMYWYQQKSSQAPKLLFHYYDKDFNNEADTPDNFQSRRPNTSFCFLDIRSPGLGDTAMYLCATSLGLAGQDTQYFGPGTRLTVL.

The V and J genes are TRBV4-2 and TRBJ1-1, with 7 nucleotides matching TRBD1. V lost 5 bases to trimming and J lost 1 base; unmatched junction nucleotides: 4. Looked up from germline, CDR1 is LGHNA and CDR2 is YNFKEQ. The CDR3 covers 14 residues. The CDR3 sequence is CASSGQVGNTEAFF. The CDR3 DNA is TGTGCCAGCAGCGGACAGGTGGGGAACACTGAAGCTTTCTTT.

To note about this clonotype: Sequence at one end of the junction differs from germline and may be a read error. The chain joins TRBV20-1 to TRBJ1-2; D is unresolved. The CDR3 is 15 residues long. Per germline, CDR1 DFQATT and CDR2 SNEGSKA (reference sequence). CDR3 coding DNA: TGCAGTACTAGAGATCCCGGCAGCAGGTACTATGGCTACACCTTC. Encoded protein: CSTRDPGSRYYGYTF.

This clonotype has more than one count but fewer than ten. The CDR3 bases are TGCGCCAGCACCTCCATATCCTACGAGCAGTACTTC. It is translated as CASTSISYEQYF. V and J are TRBV5-1 and TRBJ2-7, with no clear D. Germline V lookup: CDR1 SGHRS, CDR2 YFSETQ. The V and J ends lost 6 bases and 1 base respectively, with 8 bases between them. The CDR3 runs 12 residues. The full variable domain, with the rest looked up from reference TRBV5-1 and TRBJ2-7, is KAGVTQTPRYLIKTRGQQVTLSCSPISGHRSVSWYQQTPGQGLQFLFEYFSETQRNKGNFPGRFSGRQFSNSRSEMNVSTLELGDSALYLCASTSISYEQYFGPGTRLTVT.

The chain is built from TRBV11-2 and TRBJ1-3, with 9 bases fitting TRBD1. V lost 1 base to trimming and J lost 5 bases; unmatched junction nucleotides: 6. In germline, CDR1 is SGHAT, CDR2 FQNNGV. The CDR3 runs to 16 residues. The CDR3 sequence: CASSLGPGQGRNTIYF. For the CDR3, the DNA is TGTGCCAGCAGCTTAGGCCCGGGACAGGGCCGAAACACCATATATTTT.

As regards this clonotype: A much larger clone lies a single base off, so this may be a read error. The CDR3 bases are TGTGCCAGCAGCCAATACCGCACAGATACGCAGTATTTT. Residues: CASSQYRTDTQYF. The rearrangement uses TRBV14 and TRBJ2-3; D uncertain. Germline V CDR1 and CDR2: SGHDN, FVKESK. The V end was cut by 2 bases, the J end by 1 base, with 4 bases between. CDR3 size: 13 residues.

This chain uses TRBV6-1 with TRBJ2-7; D gene ambiguous. The CDR3 is 16 residues long. V lost 2 bases, J lost 0 bases, and 14 bases lay in between. Germline-derived CDR1 and CDR2 are MNHNS and SASEGT. In DNA, the CDR3 is TGTGCCAGCAGTGAAACGACACACCTCGGCTCCTACGAGCAGTACTTC. This translates into CASSETTHLGSYEQYF.

This clonotype has only a few counts. The CDR3 sequence: CASSLGVVPYGYTF. The CDR3 DNA sequence: TGTGCCAGCAGCTTGGGGGTTGTGCCCTATGGCTACACCTTC. The V gene is TRBV7-2, the J gene TRBJ1-2; maybe TRBD1 (5 bases). Germline V lookup: CDR1 SGHTA, CDR2 FQGNSA. The CDR3 has 14 amino acids. V dropped 3 bases and J dropped 4 bases, with 12 bases sitting between them.

This clonotype was detected a few times. This rearrangement joins TRBV3-1 to TRBJ2-1; TRBD2 agrees at 10 bases. The J call is uncertain, as TRBJ2-7 better fits the DNA end. This CDR3 spans 17 amino acids. Per the germline V gene, CDR1 is LGHDT and CDR2 is YNNKEL (reference sequence). As DNA, the CDR3 is TGTGCCAGCAGAAAAAGCTTTAAGCGGGAGGGGTACAATGAGCAGTACTTC. Amino acids: CASRKSFKREGYNEQYF.

This clonotype was seen only a few times. V usage is TRBV27 and J usage is TRBJ2-4; TRBD1 matches at 10 bases. Trimming took 8 bases from V and 6 from J; bases not matched to a gene: 4. This CDR3 region has 13 residues. Germline values: CDR1 MNHEY, CDR2 SMNVEV (reference sequence). CDR3 amino acids: CASGQGVRNIQYF. The CDR3 bases are TGTGCCAGCGGACAGGGGGTGAGAAACATTCAGTACTTC.

The chain links TRBV20-1 to TRBJ2-3, with 12 bases lining up with TRBD2. The CDR3 is 16 residues long. The junction had 10 bases not matched to a gene; V was cut back by 6 bases and J by 3 bases. CDR1 and CDR2 from the germline V gene are DFQATT and SNEGSKA (reference sequence). CDR3 sequence: CSARRLAGVGTDTQYF. Here the CDR3 DNA reads TGCAGTGCCAGACGACTAGCGGGAGTGGGGACAGATACGCAGTATTTT.

The gene calls are TRBV7-9 and TRBJ1-4; D is possibly TRBD1 (5 bases). This CDR3 contains 15 residues. Between the trimmed V and J ends, which lost 4 bases and 8 bases, there was a span of 17 bases. Looked up from germline, CDR1 is SEHNR and CDR2 is FQNEAQ (reference sequence). The CDR3 is CASSYDRRGDEKLFF. The DNA of the CDR3 is TGTGCCAGCAGCTATGATCGTCGGGGGGACGAAAAACTGTTTTTT.

This chain joins TRBV4-1 and TRBJ2-1; D may be TRBD2 (5 bases). This CDR3 is built from 16 residues. From germline, CDR1 is MGHRA and CDR2 YSYEKL. Trimming took off 0 bases at V and 7 bases at J, with 16 bases between the two ends. CDR3 nucleotide sequence: TGCGCCAGCAGCCAAGATTTCGGGGATAAGAGAAATGAGCAGTTCTTC. This translates into CASSQDFGDKRNEQFF.

This clonotype came up a few times. The chain has TRBV10-2 and TRBJ2-5, with D possibly being TRBD2 (5 bases). The CDR3 runs 15 residues. Germline CDR1 reads WSHSY; CDR2 reads SAAADI. Trimming cost V 6 bases and J 7 bases, with 21 bases left between them. CDR3: CASRVGLALEGTQYF. The CDR3 DNA follows: TGCGCCAGCAGAGTCGGGCTAGCCCTTGAAGGGACCCAGTACTTC.

A few counts support this clonotype. The V call is TRBV7-2, the J call TRBJ2-5, with 9 bases fitting TRBD2. The assigned J gene may be wrong: the sequence end matches TRBJ2-1 better. CDR3 length: 14 residues. The germline CDR1 and CDR2 sequences are SGHTA and FQGNSA. The CDR3 coding sequence is TGTGCCAGCAGCTCCTGGACTAGCGTGGAGACCCAGTTCTTC. It is translated as CASSSWTSVETQFF.

This chain uses TRBV19 with TRBJ2-2; 9 bases are a match to TRBD2. Germline trimming cut 6 bases from V and 8 bases from J; bases unmatched to any gene: 7. Germline V lookup: CDR1 LNHDA, CDR2 SQIVND (reference sequence). The CDR3 has 14 residues. The CDR3 loop reads CASRRGLAAGELFF. The DNA of the CDR3 is TGTGCCAGTAGAAGGGGACTAGCTGCTGGGGAGCTGTTTTTT.

This clonotype was observed a few times. The V call is TRBV6-6, the J call TRBJ2-7; 10 nucleotides align to TRBD2. The germline gives CDR1 MNHNY, CDR2 SVGAGI (reference sequence). CDR3 length: 15 amino acids. V trimming: 5 bases; J trimming: 5 bases; junction bases outside the gene matches: 9. The CDR3 sequence: CASSQLSGRPHEQYF. The CDR3 DNA follows: TGTGCCAGCAGTCAACTTAGCGGGAGGCCCCACGAGCAGTACTTC.

This clonotype came up a few times. The CDR3 region is CASSSTGTVNEKLFF. The DNA of the CDR3 is TGTGCCAGCAGTTCAACCGGGACAGTGAATGAAAAACTGTTTTTT. The V gene is TRBV12-3 or TRBV12-4, the J gene TRBJ1-4, with TRBD1 matching 7 bases. With 4 bases clipped from V and 5 bases from J, the junction kept 7 bases outside the gene matches. The CDR3 has 15 residues.

This clonotype turned up a few times. J is TRBJ2-7 and V is TRBV28, with TRBD2 identical over 7 bases. CDR1 MDHEN and CDR2 SYDVKM come from the germline V gene. With V trimmed by 4 bases and J by 0 bases, 6 bases remained unmatched. This CDR3 region has 15 residues. Written as DNA, the CDR3 is TGTGCCAGCAGTTCCGGACTAGGGGACTCCTACGAGCAGTACTTC. Its translation: CASSSGLGDSYEQYF.

This clonotype was recorded at least ten times. The chain carries TRBV10-3 and TRBJ2-1; D is uncertain. The V end was cut by 0 bases, the J end by 10 bases, with 22 bases between. This CDR3 contains 17 residues. Germline assignment: CDR1 ENHRY and CDR2 SYGVKD. This CDR3 is CAISESISRLVVNEQFF. DNA for the CDR3: TGTGCCATCAGTGAGTCGATTTCCCGGCTAGTTGTGAACGAGCAGTTCTTC.

In regard to this clonotype: The CDR3 carries no conserved terminal phenylalanine or tryptophan, so it likely arises from a read error. This chain connects TRBV5-4 to TRBJ2-1; TRBD2 might be the D (8 bases). V lost 6 bases and J lost 0, with 22 bases in between. This CDR3 has 18 amino acids. Germline V gene sequence: CDR1 SGHNT, CDR2 YYREEE (reference sequence). The CDR3 sequence is CASTQKGGGGSSYNEQFC. The CDR3 DNA reads as TGTGCCAGCACCCAAAAAGGGGGCGGGGGGAGCTCCTACAATGAGCAGTTCTGC.

Remarks on this clonotype: One end of the junction is discordant with germline, which a read error may explain. The chain combines TRBV4-2 with TRBJ2-5; D ambiguous. The germline gives CDR1 LGHNA, CDR2 YNFKEQ. There are 13 residues in the CDR3. This CDR3 reads CASSQDNTEAQYF. CDR3 DNA sequence: TGTGCCAGCAGCCAAGATAATACAGAGGCCCAGTACTTC.

This chain connects TRBV5-4 to TRBJ1-2; a weak D match, TRBD1 (6 bases). The germline V gene has CDR1 SGHNT and CDR2 YYREEE (reference sequence). V lost 4 bases and J lost 4, with 23 bases in between. There are 17 residues in the CDR3. This CDR3 reads CASSPPGHLQDLYGYTF. The CDR3 bases are TGTGCCAGCAGCCCCCCGGGACACCTTCAAGACCTCTATGGCTACACCTTC. The whole variable domain, filled in from reference TRBV5-4 and TRBJ1-2, reads ETGVTQSPTHLIKTRGQQVTLRCSSQSGHNTVSWYQQALGQGPQFIFQYYREEENGRGNFPPRFSGLQFPNYSSELNVNALELDDSALYLCASSPPGHLQDLYGYTFGSGTRLTVV.

The chain uses TRBV30 and TRBJ1-6; perhaps TRBD1 as D (6 bases). The CDR3 runs to 14 residues. V was trimmed by 7 bases and J by 7 bases, leaving 17 bases between them. The germline CDR1 and CDR2 sequences are GTSNPN and SVGIG (reference sequence). The CDR3 reads CAFSEGGHNSPLHF. For the CDR3, the DNA is TGTGCCTTTTCGGAAGGGGGGCACAATTCACCCCTCCACTTT. The full variable domain, in which reference TRBV30 and TRBJ1-6 provide the parts outside the CDR3, is SQTIHQWPATLVQPVGSPLSLECTVEGTSNPNLYWYRQAAGRGLQLLFYSVGIGQISSEVPQNLSASRPQDRQFILSSKKLLLSDSGFYLCAFSEGGHNSPLHFGNGTRLTVT.